These 15 T cell receptor beta chains share one sample of origin, sequenced in a study of blood T cell repertoires in COVID-19. Libraries were prepared by immunoSEQ multiplex PCR; TCRdb keeps only in-frame clonotypes and omits some of them. The sample records a few hundred thousand clones, more than 80% being singletons. The sample consisted of peripheral blood. The source of these receptors is a woman aged 25-40 years with active or convalescent COVID-19.

This chain joins TRBV6-6 and TRBJ1-1; a weak D match, TRBD1 (5 bases). The CDR3 has 14 residues. The germline CDR1 and CDR2 sequences are MNHNY and SVGAGI (reference sequence). Trimming pared 6 bases from V and 2 bases from J, leaving 13 bases between. The CDR3, as DNA: TGTGCCAGCAGGCCGGGGGGGGTAAACACTGAAGCTTTCTTT. It specifies CASRPGGVNTEAFF.

This chain links TRBV7-2 with TRBJ2-7; 8 positions agree with TRBD2. Germline V gene data show CDR1 as SGHTA and CDR2 as FQGNSA. The CDR3 is 15 residues long. The J segment lost 6 bases and the V segment lost 11 bases, leaving 18 bases of the junction unmatched. CDR3 sequence (DNA): TGTGCCCCATCTTCAAGGTCGGGGGGGGGAAGCGAGCAGTACTTC. Protein: CAPSSRSGGGSEQYF.

V and J are TRBV3-1 (or the pseudogene TRBV3-2) and TRBJ1-1; D may be TRBD1 (6 bases). The CDR3 spans 14 residues. Germline V gene data show CDR1 as LGHDT and CDR2 as YNNKEL (reference sequence). Deletions cut 2 bases from V and 5 bases from J, with 12 bases between. CDR3 region: CASSQRNRETEAFF. For the CDR3, the DNA is TGTGCCAGCAGCCAACGTAACAGGGAGACTGAAGCTTTCTTT.

The rearrangement links TRBV7-2 to TRBJ1-2; D uncertain. Germline CDR1 and CDR2: SGHTA and FQGNSA. The CDR3 covers 14 residues. Trimming left V 4 bases short and J 4 bases short, with 13 bases between. The CDR3 nucleotides are TGTGCCAGCAGCTCTCGGAGGAACAGCTATGGCTACACCTTC. The encoded protein is CASSSRRNSYGYTF.

V usage is TRBV11-2 and J usage is TRBJ2-5; D might be TRBD1 (5 bases). Trimming removed 1 base from V and 3 bases from J, with 9 bases in between. The CDR3 has 14 residues. In germline, CDR1 is SGHAT, CDR2 FQNNGV. DNA of the CDR3: TGTGCCAGCAGCTTAGGCATAGGGGAAGAGACCCAGTACTTC. As protein: CASSLGIGEETQYF.

The chain is built from TRBV28 and TRBJ1-1; D is possibly TRBD1 (6 bases). Germline CDR1 MDHEN, CDR2 SYDVKM. The CDR3 covers 14 residues. The ends were cut back, 6 bases at V and 1 base at J, with 12 bases in the middle. CDR3 in DNA: TGTGCCAGCAGGTTACAGGGAGGGAACACTGAAGCTTTCTTT. Its translation: CASRLQGGNTEAFF.

The chain links TRBV2 to TRBJ2-1; 12 nucleotides agree with TRBD2. Germline V gene sequence: CDR1 SNHLY, CDR2 FYNNEI. V trimming: 6 bases; J trimming: 8 bases; junction bases outside the gene matches: 8. The CDR3 runs 15 residues. The CDR3 spells CASRKTSGGFDEQFF. The CDR3 DNA follows: TGTGCCAGCAGAAAGACTAGCGGGGGATTCGATGAGCAGTTCTTC. The whole variable domain, remainder taken from reference TRBV2 and TRBJ2-1, is EPEVTQTPSHQVTQMGQEVILRCVPISNHLYFYWYRQILGQKVEFLVSFYNNEISEKSEIFDDQFSVERPDGSNFTLKIRSTKLEDSAMYFCASRKTSGGFDEQFFGPGTRLTVL.

This rearrangement joins TRBV7-9 to TRBJ2-3, with D perhaps TRBD1 (6 bases). Trimming took off 5 bases at V and 0 bases at J, with 18 bases between the two ends. CDR3 length: 17 residues. Germline CDR1 reads SEHNR; CDR2 reads FQNEAQ (reference sequence). CDR3 protein: CASSGRQALSSTDTQYF. The CDR3 DNA is TGTGCCAGCAGCGGCAGACAGGCCCTTTCTAGCACAGATACGCAGTATTTT.

The CDR3 region has the DNA TGTGCCAGCAGCTTTGGACAGGGGACAGATACGCAGTATTTT. It yields the protein CASSFGQGTDTQYF. This chain links TRBV7-2 with TRBJ2-3; 9 nucleotides line up with TRBD1. Germline CDR1 is SGHTA and CDR2 is FQGNSA. Unmatched junction bases numbered 1, after V lost 3 bases and J lost 3 bases. CDR3 length: 14 amino acids. The full variable domain, with the rest looked up from reference TRBV7-2 and TRBJ2-3, is GAGVSQSPSNKVTEKGKDVELRCDPISGHTALYWYRQSLGQGLEFLIYFQGNSAPDKSGLPSDRFSAERTGGSVSTLTIQRTQQEDSAVYLCASSFGQGTDTQYFGPGTRLTVL.

The CDR3 protein is CASRPGQGTYEQYF. The CDR3 DNA reads TGTGCCAGCAGACCGGGACAGGGCACCTACGAGCAGTACTTC. The chain employs TRBV2 and TRBJ2-7; 9 nucleotides match TRBD1. The V and J ends lost 6 bases and 2 bases, in that order; junction bases with no gene match: 5. Germline V lookup: CDR1 SNHLY, CDR2 FYNNEI. The CDR3 is 14 amino acids.

The chain carries TRBV28 and TRBJ1-1, with D possibly being TRBD1 (5 bases). The length of the CDR3 is 15 residues. V lost 6 bases and J 1 base, leaving 15 bases between the germline ends. Germline V gene data show CDR1 as MDHEN and CDR2 as SYDVKM. The CDR3 reads CASRLGGHANTEAFF. CDR3 in DNA: TGTGCCAGCAGATTGGGAGGACACGCGAACACTGAAGCTTTCTTT. Full variable domain (rest looked up from reference TRBV28 and TRBJ1-1): DVKVTQSSRYLVKRTGEKVFLECVQDMDHENMFWYRQDPGLGLRLIYFSYDVKMKEKGDIPEGYSVSREKKERFSLILESASTNQTSMYLCASRLGGHANTEAFFGQGTRLTVV.

The rearrangement uses TRBV6-1 and TRBJ2-7; D unresolved. Germline CDR1 is MNHNS and CDR2 is SASEGT. The V end lost 2 bases, the J end lost 6 bases, and 11 bases lay between the germline ends. This CDR3 has 13 amino acids. CDR3 sequence reads: CASSETALGEQYF. CDR3 in DNA: TGTGCCAGCAGTGAAACAGCATTAGGCGAGCAGTACTTC.

The V gene is TRBV5-1, the J gene TRBJ1-5; D gene ambiguous. Per the germline V gene, CDR1 is SGHRS and CDR2 is YFSETQ. Trimming shortened V by 5 bases and J by 6 bases, and 24 bases separated the two germline ends. This CDR3 spans 17 amino acids. The CDR3 DNA reads as TGCGCCAGCAGGTCGTTCCGGGGTCCGCAGAGACGTCAGCCCCAGCATTTT. It is translated as CASRSFRGPQRRQPQHF.

The sample holds a few counts of this clone. The V gene is TRBV18, the J gene TRBJ1-1; D remains ambiguous. Trimming pared 6 bases from V and 0 bases from J, leaving 14 bases between. The CDR3 loop spans 15 amino acids. Germline values: CDR1 KGHSH, CDR2 LQKENI. The CDR3 DNA follows: TGTGCCAGCTCCCAAAGCGGCAGCTTGAACACTGAAGCTTTCTTT. Translated, it gives CASSQSGSLNTEAFF.

The V call is TRBV30, the J call TRBJ2-2; 8 bases match TRBD1. Germline assignment: CDR1 GTSNPN and CDR2 SVGIG (reference sequence). The CDR3 runs to 16 residues. V lost 3 bases to trimming and J lost 6 bases; unmatched junction nucleotides: 12. CDR3 nucleotides: TGTGCCTGGAGCCCTCTTGCAGGGGGCTTATCCGGGGAGCTGTTTTTT. This sequence encodes CAWSPLAGGLSGELFF.